The 2 T cell receptor beta chains below were found in one sample sequenced in a study of glioma-infiltrating T cells. Using RNA template, CDR3s of TCR alpha and beta were amplified with iRepertoire arm-PCR. Using its own MiXCR run on the multiplex PCR reads, TCRdb lists one record per CDR3 protein. The sample yields approximately 17,000 distinct CDR3 sequences, nearly 60% seen once. The sample taken for sequencing was glioma tissue, nonneoplastic brain tissue, or PBMCs (not recorded which). The source of these receptors is a human donor with low-grade glioma or glioblastoma, undergoing nonglioma brain surgery, or in good health (not recorded which).

This clonotype was recorded at least ten times. The rearrangement joins TRBV9 to TRBJ1-2, with D maybe TRBD1 (5 bases). The CDR3 loop spans 14 amino acids. With 0 bases removed from V and 5 bases from J, the gap between germline ends came to 11 bases. Germline V gene data show CDR1 as SGDLS and CDR2 as YYNGEE. CDR3 loop: CASSVATSGYGYTF. In DNA form, the CDR3 reads TGTGCCAGCAGCGTAGCTACGTCAGGGTATGGCTACACCTTC. The complete variable domain, with remaining parts taken from reference TRBV9 and TRBJ1-2, reads DSGVTQTPKHLITATGQRVTLRCSPRSGDLSVYWYQQSLDQGLQFLIQYYNGEERAKGNILERFSAQQFPDLHSELNLSSLELGDSALYFCASSVATSGYGYTFGSGTRLTVV.

This clonotype is medium-sized (0.01 to 0.1%) in the sample. This chain links TRBV20-1 with TRBJ1-2, with no clear D. The ends were cut back, 3 bases at V and 0 bases at J, with 11 bases in the middle. The CDR3 consists of 14 residues. The germline CDR1 and CDR2 sequences are DFQATT and SNEGSKA (reference sequence). CDR3 DNA: TGCAGTGCTAGGGCAACATCCTCTAACTATGGCTACACCTTC. It yields the protein CSARATSSNYGYTF.